Sequencing of this T cell receptor (beta chain) was carried out in a study of identifying expanded T cells in peripheral blood. Profiling relied on immunoSEQ multiplex PCR, and the TCRdb table lists in-frame clones only, not all of them. The top ten hold 15% to 20% of the sample, which has roughly 100,000 clones, 70% to 90% seen once. The CDR3 totals 13 residues. Germline V gene lookup returns CDR1 MNHNY and CDR2 SVGAGI (reference sequence). V was cut by 5 bases and J by 0 bases, with 7 bases left in between. This clone was observed a single time. The gene calls are TRBV6-6 and TRBJ1-1, with unresolved D. Sample: blood. This TCR came from a person between 18 and 75 years old in good health. The CDR3 spells CASSSYMNTEAFF. CDR3 nucleotide sequence: TGTGCCAGCAGTAGCTACATGAACACTGAAGCTTTCTTT.